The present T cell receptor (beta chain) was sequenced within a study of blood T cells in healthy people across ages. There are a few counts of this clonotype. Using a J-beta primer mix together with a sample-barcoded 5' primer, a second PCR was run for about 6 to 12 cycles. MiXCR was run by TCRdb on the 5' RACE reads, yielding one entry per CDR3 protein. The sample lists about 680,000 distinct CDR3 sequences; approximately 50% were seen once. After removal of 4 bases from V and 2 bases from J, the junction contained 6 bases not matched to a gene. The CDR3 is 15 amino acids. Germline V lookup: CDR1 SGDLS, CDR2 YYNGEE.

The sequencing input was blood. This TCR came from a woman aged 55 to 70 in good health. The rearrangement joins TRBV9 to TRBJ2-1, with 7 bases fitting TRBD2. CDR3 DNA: TGTGCCAGCAGCCCTTCCGGGACTACCTACAATGAGCAGTTCTTC. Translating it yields CASSPSGTTYNEQFF.